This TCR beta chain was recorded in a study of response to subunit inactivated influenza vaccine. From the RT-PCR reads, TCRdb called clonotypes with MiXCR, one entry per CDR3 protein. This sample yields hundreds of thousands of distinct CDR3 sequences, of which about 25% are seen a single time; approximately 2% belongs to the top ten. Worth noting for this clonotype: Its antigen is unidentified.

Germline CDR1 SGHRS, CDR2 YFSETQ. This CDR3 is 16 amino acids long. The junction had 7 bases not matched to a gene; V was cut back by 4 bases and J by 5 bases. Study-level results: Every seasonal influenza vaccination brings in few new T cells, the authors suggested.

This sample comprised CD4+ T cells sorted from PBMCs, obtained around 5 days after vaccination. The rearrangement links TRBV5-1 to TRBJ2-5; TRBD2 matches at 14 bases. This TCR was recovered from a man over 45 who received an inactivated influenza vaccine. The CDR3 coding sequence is TGCGCCAGCAGCCCGGGGACTAGCGGGAGTACCGAGACCCAGTACTTC. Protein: CASSPGTSGSTETQYF. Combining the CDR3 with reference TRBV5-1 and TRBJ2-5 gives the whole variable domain KAGVTQTPRYLIKTRGQQVTLSCSPISGHRSVSWYQQTPGQGLQFLFEYFSETQRNKGNFPGRFSGRQFSNSRSEMNVSTLELGDSALYLCASSPGTSGSTETQYFGPGTRLLVL.